This TCR beta chain stems from a study of cytomegalovirus exposure and HLA in healthy donors. Across the study: The same platform was used for the roughly 120 validation repertoires and the 650 to 800 first-cohort repertoires, a later analysis reported. Study results and caveats: The investigators catalogued 150 or so TCR beta chains as cytomegalovirus-associated. It was reported that the classifier diagnosed cytomegalovirus status with high specificity and sensitivity in both the original and validation cohorts.

Turning to this clone: Its cognate antigen is unknown.

Clones were sequenced by immunoSEQ multiplex PCR, and TCRdb holds only the in-frame ones, with some missing. In the table there are under 200,000 clones, roughly 91% of which are singletons. The donors belonged to the approximately 120-subject validation cohort, separate from the roughly 720-subject first cohort. The material sequenced was PBMCs. The source is a man aged 18 to 35 in good health and CMV-seropositive.

CDR3 residues: CASSRLSGTGGEGAKNIQYF. The DNA of the CDR3 is TGTGCCAGCTCACGGCTGTCCGGGACAGGGGGCGAAGGAGCCAAAAACATTCAGTACTTC. The rearrangement joins TRBV18 to TRBJ2-4, with 12 bases identical to TRBD1. Germline assignment: CDR1 KGHSH and CDR2 LQKENI. The CDR3 totals 20 residues. The trim removed 4 bases at V and 0 bases at J, leaving 13 bases unmatched. Full variable domain (missing parts from reference TRBV18 and TRBJ2-4): NAGVMQNPRHLVRRRGQEARLRCSPMKGHSHVYWYRQLPEEGLKFMVYLQKENIIDESGMPKERFSAEFPKEGPSILRIQQVVRGDSAAYFCASSRLSGTGGEGAKNIQYFGAGTRLSVL.